What follows is one T cell receptor beta chain and its context. Sequencing used immunoSEQ multiplex PCR; TCRdb keeps in-frame clones, though not all of them. The sample has roughly 250,000 clones, roughly 88% seen once. The data belong to a study of blood T cell repertoires in COVID-19. Study overall: Donors in the United States, Italy and Spain gave samples during acute or convalescent COVID-19. T cells, B-cell-depleted T cells, or PBMCs supplied cDNA or gDNA.

Study members were between about 18 and 100 years old and lived in 24 US regions. Cohorts were determined from participant-reported clinical history. Germline-derived CDR1 and CDR2 are MDHEN and SYDVKM. V lost 4 bases and J lost 5; bases outside the gene matches: 10. This CDR3 contains 16 residues. The TCR comes from a woman aged 40 to 50 with acute COVID-19. The gene calls are TRBV28 and TRBJ2-1; 8 bases match TRBD1. The sample taken for sequencing was PBMCs or T cells enriched from blood (not recorded which). Written as DNA, the CDR3 is TGTGCCAGCAGTTCCGATTGGACAGGGCTCAACAATGAGCAGTTCTTC. This sequence encodes CASSSDWTGLNNEQFF. The full variable domain, its missing parts supplied by reference TRBV28 and TRBJ2-1, is DVKVTQSSRYLVKRTGEKVFLECVQDMDHENMFWYRQDPGLGLRLIYFSYDVKMKEKGDIPEGYSVSREKKERFSLILESASTNQTSMYLCASSSDWTGLNNEQFFGPGTRLTVL.